The 8 T cell receptor beta chains below come from one sample, sequenced in a study of blood T cell repertoires in COVID-19. The method was immunoSEQ multiplex PCR; TCRdb's version includes in-frame clones alone and lacks a portion of them. The sample holds some 46,000 clones; over 70% are singletons and the top ten take approximately 5%. Sequenced input: peripheral blood. The receptors come from a human donor in a cohort sampled during active COVID-19.

The chain links TRBV18 to TRBJ2-7; D perhaps matches TRBD2 (5 bases). The CDR3 sequence is 16 residues long. CDR1 and CDR2 (germline): KGHSH, LQKENI. V gave up 0 bases and J gave up 4 bases, with 16 bases separating them. The CDR3 coding sequence is TGTGCCAGCTCACCACCCGCTGGTAGCGCCGGTTACGAGCAGTACTTC. As protein: CASSPPAGSAGYEQYF.

The CDR3 protein is CASSRGGPDTQYF. CDR3 bases: TGTGCCAGCAGTCGAGGGGGCCCAGATACGCAGTATTTT. J is TRBJ2-3 and V is TRBV7-9; 7 nucleotides line up with TRBD1. CDR1 and CDR2 from the germline V gene are SEHNR and FQNEAQ (reference sequence). The CDR3 loop spans 13 amino acids. The V segment lost 6 bases and the J segment 4 bases; nucleotides outside the gene matches: 4.

V usage is TRBV7-8 and J usage is TRBJ2-1, with 8 bases fitting TRBD1. With 5 bases clipped from V and 2 bases from J, the junction kept 2 bases outside the gene matches. Germline CDR1 reads SGHVS; CDR2 reads FQNEAQ. The CDR3 extends over 14 amino acids. The CDR3 region has the DNA TGTGCCAGCAGCCTACAGGGGGCCTACAATGAGCAGTTCTTC. Amino acid sequence: CASSLQGAYNEQFF.

The CDR3 DNA reads as TGCGCCAGCAGCTTGGACGGGACAGGGAAATACGAGCAGTACTTC. Translation gives CASSLDGTGKYEQYF. The rearrangement links TRBV5-1 to TRBJ2-7, with 9 bases that match TRBD1. This CDR3 region has 15 residues. Germline V gene data show CDR1 as SGHRS and CDR2 as YFSETQ. V was pared by 0 bases and J by 4 bases, with 5 bases of the junction left unmatched.

The chain has TRBV5-4 and TRBJ2-3, with TRBD2 matching over 9 bases. J lost 1 base, V lost 6 bases, and 18 bases had no gene match. Germline V gene lookup returns CDR1 SGHNT and CDR2 YYREEE (reference sequence). The CDR3 totals 19 residues. CDR3 loop: CASTALRASGVGGTDTQYF. CDR3 nucleotide sequence: TGTGCCAGCACCGCGTTAAGGGCTAGCGGGGTTGGCGGCACAGATACGCAGTATTTT.

The V call is TRBV27, the J call TRBJ2-2, with a tentative D call TRBD1 (7 bases). From germline, CDR1 is MNHEY and CDR2 SMNVEV (reference sequence). The V end was cut by 6 bases, the J end by 5 bases, with 16 bases between. The CDR3 is 15 amino acids. DNA for the CDR3: TGTGCCAGCAGACGCGGGACAGCCGGTACCGGGGAGCTGTTTTTT. Its translation is CASRRGTAGTGELFF.

The chain links TRBV19 to TRBJ2-6; D perhaps matches TRBD1 (7 bases). With 3 bases removed from V and 2 bases from J, the gap between germline ends came to 14 bases. The CDR3 has 17 amino acids. Germline lookup yields CDR1 LNHDA and CDR2 SQIVND (reference sequence). CDR3 sequence: CASSMRRRGAGANVLTF. The CDR3 nucleotides are TGTGCCAGTAGTATGCGGCGCAGGGGGGCTGGGGCCAACGTCCTGACTTTC.

This chain uses TRBV5-1 with TRBJ2-5; TRBD1 matches at 8 bases. The CDR3 loop spans 13 amino acids. V lost 7 bases and J lost 4; bases outside the gene matches: 6. Germline loops: CDR1 SGHRS, CDR2 YFSETQ. CDR3 sequence reads: CASGQGARETQYF. The CDR3 nucleotides read TGCGCCAGCGGGCAGGGGGCGCGAGAGACCCAGTACTTC.